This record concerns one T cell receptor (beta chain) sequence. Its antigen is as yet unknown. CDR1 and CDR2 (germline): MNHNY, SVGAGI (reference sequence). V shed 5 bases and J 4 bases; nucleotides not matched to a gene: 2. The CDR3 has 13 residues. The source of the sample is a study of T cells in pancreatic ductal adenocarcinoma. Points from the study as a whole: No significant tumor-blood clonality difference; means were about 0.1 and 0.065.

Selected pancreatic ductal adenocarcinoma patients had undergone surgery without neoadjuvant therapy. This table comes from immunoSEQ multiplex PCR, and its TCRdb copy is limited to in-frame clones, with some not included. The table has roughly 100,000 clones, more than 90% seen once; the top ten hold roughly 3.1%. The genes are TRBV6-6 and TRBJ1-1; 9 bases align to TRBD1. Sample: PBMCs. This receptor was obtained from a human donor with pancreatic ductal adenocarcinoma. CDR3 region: CASSRQGGTEAFF. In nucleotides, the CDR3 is TGTGCCAGCAGTAGACAGGGGGGCACTGAAGCTTTCTTT.